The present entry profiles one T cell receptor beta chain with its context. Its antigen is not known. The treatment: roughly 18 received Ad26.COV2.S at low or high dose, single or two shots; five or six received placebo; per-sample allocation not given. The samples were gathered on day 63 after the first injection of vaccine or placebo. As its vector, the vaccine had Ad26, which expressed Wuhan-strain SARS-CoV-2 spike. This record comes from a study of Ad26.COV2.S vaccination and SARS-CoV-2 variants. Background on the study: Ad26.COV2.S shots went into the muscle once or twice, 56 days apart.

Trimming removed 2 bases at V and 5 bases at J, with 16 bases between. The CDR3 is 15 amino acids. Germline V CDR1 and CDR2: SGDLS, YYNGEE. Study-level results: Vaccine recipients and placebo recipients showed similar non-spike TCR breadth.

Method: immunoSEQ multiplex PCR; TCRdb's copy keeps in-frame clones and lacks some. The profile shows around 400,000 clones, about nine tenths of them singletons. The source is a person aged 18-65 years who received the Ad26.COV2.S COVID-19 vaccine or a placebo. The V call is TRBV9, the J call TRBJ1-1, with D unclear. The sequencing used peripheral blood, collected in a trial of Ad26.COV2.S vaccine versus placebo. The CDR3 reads CASSVSSGWGTEAFF. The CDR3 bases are TGTGCCAGCAGCGTTTCGTCGGGATGGGGTACTGAAGCTTTCTTT. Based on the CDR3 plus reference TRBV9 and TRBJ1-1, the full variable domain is DSGVTQTPKHLITATGQRVTLRCSPRSGDLSVYWYQQSLDQGLQFLIQYYNGEERAKGNILERFSAQQFPDLHSELNLSSLELGDSALYFCASSVSSGWGTEAFFGQGTRLTVV.